Shown below are 29 T cell receptor beta chains from a single sample sequenced in a study of CD8 T cells in ankylosing spondylitis. Findings and limits, study-wide: Ankylosing spondylitis blood appeared to carry a characteristic TCR beta motif of fewer than 10 highly homologous variants.

Antigens of these TCRs are unknown. TCRdb ran MiXCR on the 5' RACE reads and lists one entry per CDR3 protein. The sample has around 490,000 distinct CDR3 sequences; over 4% are singletons. What was sequenced was blood, either unsorted or a sorted T cell fraction (not recorded which). The receptors stem from a male donor with ankylosing spondylitis.

This clonotype showed up just once. A clone one base away is much larger, so this may be a read error. For the CDR3, the DNA is TGTGCCAGCAGCTTACAGGCCCTCTCCTACAATGAGCAGTTCTTC. It encodes CASSLQALSYNEQFF. This sequence joins TRBV7-6 and TRBJ2-1; D is unresolved. In germline, CDR1 is SGHVS, CDR2 FNYEAQ. The V end was cut by 2 bases, the J end by 0 bases, with 8 bases between. This CDR3 is 15 amino acids long.

This clonotype was observed at least ten times. The CDR3 loop is CAISPNSNQPQHF. CDR3 in DNA: TGTGCCATCAGTCCGAATAGCAATCAGCCCCAGCATTTT. The V call is TRBV10-3, the J call TRBJ1-5, with D uncertain. The germline V gene has CDR1 ENHRY and CDR2 SYGVKD. The CDR3 runs to 13 residues. V dropped 5 bases and J dropped 0 bases, with 5 bases sitting between them.

Of note for this clonotype: This may arise from a read error, as a much more abundant clone is one base away. V usage is TRBV20-1 and J usage is TRBJ2-7; 7 bases match TRBD1. The CDR3 consists of 15 residues. Looked up from germline, CDR1 is DFQATT and CDR2 is SNEGSKA (reference sequence). The chain's CDR3 is CSTRGPRAGGYEQYF. CDR3 in DNA: TGCAGTACTAGAGGCCCCAGGGCAGGGGGCTACGAGCAGTACTTC.

This clonotype was seen at least ten times. V and J are TRBV5-1 and TRBJ2-3, with unresolved D. The germline gives CDR1 SGHRS, CDR2 YFSETQ. This CDR3 region has 13 residues. Trimming cost V 7 bases and J 4 bases, with 13 bases left between them. The CDR3 DNA follows: TGCGCCAGCGGACCCCCGGGCGCAGATACGCAGTATTTT. The encoded protein is CASGPPGADTQYF.

In this sample, this clonotype turned up many times. V and J are TRBV5-4 and TRBJ2-1, with 12 bases identical to TRBD2. The CDR3 spans 20 residues. Germline V gene lookup returns CDR1 SGHNT and CDR2 YYREEE (reference sequence). Germline trimming cut 3 bases from V and 0 bases from J; bases unmatched to any gene: 13. Here the CDR3 DNA reads TGTGCCAGCAGCTCTACCCCGGGGCTAGCGGGGGGGAGCTCCTACAATGAGCAGTTCTTC. Protein: CASSSTPGLAGGSSYNEQFF.

This clonotype has a handful of counts. The CDR3 region is CSGLGPGGYTF. For the CDR3, the DNA is TGCAGTGGTCTGGGACCCGGGGGCTACACCTTC. The chain has TRBV20-1 and TRBJ1-2; D is perhaps TRBD1 (5 bases). Germline assignment: CDR1 DFQATT and CDR2 SNEGSKA (reference sequence). The CDR3 is 11 amino acids. With 7 bases removed from V and 8 bases from J, the gap between germline ends came to 14 bases.

This clonotype came up many times. This chain links TRBV20-1 with TRBJ1-1; TRBD1 matches at 8 bases. CDR1 DFQATT and CDR2 SNEGSKA come from the germline V gene (reference sequence). The CDR3 spans 14 residues. J lost 6 bases, V lost 0 bases, and 6 bases had no gene match. As DNA, the CDR3 is TGCAGTGCTAGAGATCACAGGGGGACCTCTGAAGCTTTCTTT. Protein sequence: CSARDHRGTSEAFF.

This clonotype was found many times. The V call is TRBV6-1, the J call TRBJ2-5; maybe TRBD1 (6 bases). The CDR3 has 16 residues. V was shortened by 6 bases and J by 5 bases, with 22 bases between the two germline ends. Germline V gives CDR1 MNHNS, CDR2 SASEGT. CDR3 protein: CASRGNLGTRRETQYF. CDR3 bases: TGTGCCAGCAGGGGAAACCTCGGGACACGAAGGGAGACCCAGTACTTC.

This clonotype has just a few counts. The chain is built from TRBV6-2 or TRBV6-3 and TRBJ2-2; the D gene is possibly TRBD1 (5 bases). Between the trimmed V and J ends, which lost 3 bases and 5 bases, there was a span of 13 bases. The length of the CDR3 is 15 residues. Germline CDR1 is MNHEY and CDR2 is SVGEGT. For the CDR3, the DNA is TGTGCCAGCAGTTATTCTAGGGGCTGGACCGGGGAGCTGTTTTTT. Translated: CASSYSRGWTGELFF.

This clonotype has a handful of counts. The chain joins TRBV4-3 to TRBJ2-1; D remains unclear. Trimming removed 2 bases at V and 2 bases at J, with 4 bases between. CDR3 length: 13 residues. Germline V gives CDR1 LGHNA, CDR2 YSLEER. CDR3 DNA sequence: TGCGCCAGCAGCCAAACTACCTACAATGAGCAGTTCTTC. This gives the protein CASSQTTYNEQFF.

This clonotype was observed at least ten times. No conserved phenylalanine or tryptophan ends this CDR3, so it is likely a read error. The DNA is omitted, as the CDR3 cannot be located on it reliably, and the CDR3 follows TCRdb's listing. CDR3 residues: CASSLGRDRI. The rearrangement links TRBV7-2 to TRBJ2-4; TRBD1 reflects the table's D call only, with no check against the DNA. Germline V gives CDR1 SGHTA, CDR2 FQGNSA. The CDR3 spans 10 residues, counting both ends.

In this sample, this clonotype turned up a few times. This rearrangement joins TRBV20-1 to TRBJ2-3, with D perhaps matching TRBD1 or TRBD2 (6 bases each). With 5 bases removed from V and 4 bases from J, the gap between germline ends came to 19 bases. Germline V gives CDR1 DFQATT, CDR2 SNEGSKA (reference sequence). The CDR3 runs 15 residues. DNA for the CDR3: TGCAGTGCTCCAAATGGGGGGCGGGGTGCAGATACGCAGTATTTT. Its protein product is CSAPNGGRGADTQYF.

The CDR3, as DNA: TGTGCCTGGAGTCCCAGGGAGACCTACGAGCAGTACTTC. Translation gives CAWSPRETYEQYF. The gene calls are TRBV30 and TRBJ2-7; D tentatively reads TRBD1 or TRBD2 (5 bases each). V lost 2 bases and J lost 2, with 10 bases in between. This CDR3 is built from 13 residues. The germline V gene encodes CDR1 GTSNPN and CDR2 SVGIG (reference sequence).

Ten or more counts support this clonotype. The V and J genes are TRBV20-1 and TRBJ1-5; D call uncertain. Trimming left V 0 bases short and J 0 bases short, with 12 bases between. There are 16 residues in the CDR3. CDR1 DFQATT and CDR2 SNEGSKA come from the germline V gene (reference sequence). In nucleotides, the CDR3 is TGCAGTGCTAGAGATTCCCGGACGATTAGCAATCAGCCCCAGCATTTT. Translating gives CSARDSRTISNQPQHF.

This clonotype was recorded at least ten times. This chain uses TRBV6-5 with TRBJ1-1, with a possible D match to TRBD1 (6 bases). V lost 0 bases, J lost 7 bases, and 18 bases lay in between. Germline assignment: CDR1 MNHEY and CDR2 SVGAGI. The CDR3 extends over 16 amino acids. This chain's CDR3 is CASSYSDVLRTVEAFF. CDR3 nucleotide sequence: TGTGCCAGCAGTTACTCGGATGTCCTCAGGACAGTTGAAGCTTTCTTT.

This clonotype was seen at least ten times. J is TRBJ2-7 and V is TRBV4-3; D not certain. The CDR3 length is 16 residues. Trimming cost V 1 base and J 2 bases, with 15 bases left between them. Germline assignment: CDR1 LGHNA and CDR2 YSLEER. The CDR3 DNA follows: TGCGCCAGCAGCCAAGGGGTAGGGCTTCGCGCCTACGAGCAGTACTTC. Translation gives CASSQGVGLRAYEQYF.

This clonotype was counted at least ten times. The rearrangement uses TRBV28 and TRBJ1-6; 9 bases map to TRBD1. This CDR3 is 17 amino acids long. Per germline, CDR1 MDHEN and CDR2 SYDVKM. V lost 7 bases and J lost 10; bases outside the gene matches: 17. For the CDR3, the DNA is TGTGCCAGCACTCCACCGGGACAGGGCTCCCTCGGGTCACCCCTCCACTTT. Encoded protein: CASTPPGQGSLGSPLHF.

This sequence joins TRBV27 and TRBJ1-1; D remains unclear. Germline values: CDR1 MNHEY, CDR2 SMNVEV (reference sequence). CDR3 length: 18 amino acids. V was clipped by 4 bases and J by 0 bases, with 21 bases between them. The CDR3 region is CASSSFAWAGNMNTEAFF. Written as DNA, the CDR3 is TGTGCCAGCAGTTCCTTTGCCTGGGCAGGCAACATGAACACTGAAGCTTTCTTT.

This clonotype came up many times. The CDR3 DNA reads TGTGCCAGCAGCTTGGATCTGTTTGGGGTGTCACCCCTCCACTTT. Its protein product is CASSLDLFGVSPLHF. The chain uses TRBV5-5 and TRBJ1-6, with D unclear. V lost 0 bases and J lost 10, with 14 bases in between. The CDR3 has 15 residues. Germline CDR1 is SGHKS and CDR2 is YYEKEE (reference sequence).

This clonotype was detected ten times or more. The rearrangement links TRBV7-2 to TRBJ2-1; 8 bases line up with TRBD2. The trim removed 0 bases at V and 8 bases at J, leaving 9 bases unmatched. Germline V gives CDR1 SGHTA, CDR2 FQGNSA. This CDR3 spans 16 amino acids. The CDR3 sequence is CASSLAAGGLWDEQFF. The CDR3 coding sequence is TGTGCCAGCAGCTTAGCGGCGGGGGGCCTATGGGATGAGCAGTTCTTC.

A note on this clonotype: The conserved phenylalanine or tryptophan is not found at the CDR3 terminus, so this likely reflects a read error. J is TRBJ2-3 and V is TRBV18; no clear D. Germline V CDR1 and CDR2: KGHSH, LQKENI. Trimming stripped 0 bases from V and 11 bases from J, with 9 bases between. CDR3 length equals 12 residues. The CDR3 reads CASSPPLGKQYI. In DNA, the CDR3 is TGTGCCAGCTCACCACCGTTGGGGAAGCAGTATATT.

This clonotype occurred many times. The chain is built from TRBV29-1 and TRBJ2-7; D is perhaps TRBD1 (5 bases). V was pared by 4 bases and J by 3 bases, with 19 bases between. The germline CDR1 and CDR2 sequences are SQVTM and ANQGSEA. CDR3 length: 15 residues. CDR3 coding DNA: TGCAGCGTTGCTTTGTGGACCAGGGTCGGCTACGAGCAGTACTTC. The encoded protein is CSVALWTRVGYEQYF.

Many counts were recorded for this clonotype. The chain uses TRBV15 and TRBJ2-1; D may be TRBD1 or TRBD2 (6 bases each). Trimming shortened V by 0 bases and J by 15 bases, and 15 bases separated the two germline ends. Germline loops: CDR1 LNHNV, CDR2 YYDKDF (reference sequence). The CDR3 consists of 13 residues. CDR3 loop: CATSRDQGTPAFF. CDR3 in DNA: TGTGCCACCAGCAGAGATCAGGGGACTCCTGCGTTCTTC.

The rearrangement uses TRBV3-1 and TRBJ2-7; no definite D call. Germline CDR1 LGHDT, CDR2 YNNKEL (reference sequence). This CDR3 contains 14 residues. Deletions cut 3 bases from V and 4 bases from J, with 13 bases between. The CDR3 region is CASSHADLIYEQYF. The CDR3 DNA sequence: TGTGCCAGCAGCCACGCTGACTTAATATACGAGCAGTACTTC.

This clonotype was counted many times. The chain recombines TRBV20-1 with TRBJ2-7; possibly TRBD2 for D (5 bases). Germline V gene lookup returns CDR1 DFQATT and CDR2 SNEGSKA (reference sequence). The CDR3 has 13 amino acids. Trimming took 3 bases from V and 7 from J, leaving 16 bases between them. CDR3 in amino acids: CSASPGLTGEQYF. CDR3 bases: TGCAGTGCTAGTCCCGGACTTACGGGGGAGCAGTACTTC.

This clonotype was counted many times. The V and J genes are TRBV29-1 and TRBJ2-5; the D call may be TRBD1 or TRBD2 (5 bases each). The CDR3 runs 13 residues. V was cut by 7 bases and J by 5 bases, with 17 bases left in between. The germline gives CDR1 SQVTM, CDR2 ANQGSEA. The CDR3 sequence: CSAGRVVRETQYF. The CDR3, as DNA: TGCAGCGCAGGGCGGGTCGTACGGGAGACCCAGTACTTC.

This clonotype was seen at least ten times. The rearrangement joins TRBV7-2 to TRBJ2-3; 8 bases line up with TRBD2. Trimming cost V 2 bases and J 5 bases; bases outside gene matches: 6. This CDR3 is 15 amino acids long. CDR1 is SGHTA, CDR2 FQGNSA, per germline. The CDR3 coding sequence is TGTGCCAGCAGCTTAAATAGCGGGGATGGAGATACGCAGTATTTT. Its protein product is CASSLNSGDGDTQYF.

This clonotype appeared many times. The chain couples TRBV5-1 to TRBJ2-5, with TRBD1 identical over 8 bases. Germline CDR1 reads SGHRS; CDR2 reads YFSETQ. The CDR3 is 14 residues long. The ends lost 4 bases at V and 7 bases at J; junction bases unmatched: 9. CDR3 amino acids: CASSPGQGSGTQYF. CDR3 nucleotide sequence: TGCGCCAGCAGCCCAGGACAGGGTTCAGGGACCCAGTACTTC.

This clonotype has at least ten counts. This chain links TRBV7-9 with TRBJ2-7; 7 bases map to TRBD2. V was pared by 6 bases and J by 6 bases, with 8 bases of the junction left unmatched. CDR3 length: 13 amino acids. From germline, CDR1 is SEHNR and CDR2 FQNEAQ (reference sequence). This chain's CDR3 is CASSKTSGGEQYF. The CDR3 DNA reads as TGTGCCAGCAGTAAAACGTCGGGGGGCGAGCAGTACTTC.